This T cell receptor (beta chain) was sequenced during a study of T cell changes during pregnancy in multiple sclerosis. This CDR3 is 13 amino acids long. CDR1 is LNHDA and CDR2 is SQIVND in the germline V gene (reference sequence). Germline trimming cut 10 bases from V and 5 bases from J; bases unmatched to any gene: 7. TCRdb keeps only in-frame clones here, not all; method: immunoSEQ multiplex PCR. The table shows about 36,000 clones, with 92% occurring only once. The sequence derives from a female donor with multiple sclerosis, enrolled in a pregnancy study. The sequenced material came from PBMCs (not recorded whether the cells were cultured). The chain uses TRBV19 and TRBJ1-4; 7 bases align to TRBD1. In DNA form, the CDR3 reads TGTGCCACCGCCGGGACAGTGAATGAAAAACTGTTTTTT. This translates into CATAGTVNEKLFF.